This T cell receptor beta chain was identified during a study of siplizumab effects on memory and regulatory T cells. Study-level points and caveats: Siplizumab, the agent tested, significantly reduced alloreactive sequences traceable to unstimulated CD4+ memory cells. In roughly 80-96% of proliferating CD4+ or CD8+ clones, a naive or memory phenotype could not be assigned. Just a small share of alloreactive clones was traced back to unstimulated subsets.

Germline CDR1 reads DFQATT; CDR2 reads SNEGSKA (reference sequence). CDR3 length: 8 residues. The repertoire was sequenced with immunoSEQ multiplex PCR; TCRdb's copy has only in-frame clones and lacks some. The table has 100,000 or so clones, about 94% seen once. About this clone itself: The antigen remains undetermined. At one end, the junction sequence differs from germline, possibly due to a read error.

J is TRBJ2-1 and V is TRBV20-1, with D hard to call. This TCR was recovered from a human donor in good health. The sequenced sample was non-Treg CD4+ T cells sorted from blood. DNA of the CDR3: TGTGGTAACCATGAGCAGTTCTTC. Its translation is CGNHEQFF.